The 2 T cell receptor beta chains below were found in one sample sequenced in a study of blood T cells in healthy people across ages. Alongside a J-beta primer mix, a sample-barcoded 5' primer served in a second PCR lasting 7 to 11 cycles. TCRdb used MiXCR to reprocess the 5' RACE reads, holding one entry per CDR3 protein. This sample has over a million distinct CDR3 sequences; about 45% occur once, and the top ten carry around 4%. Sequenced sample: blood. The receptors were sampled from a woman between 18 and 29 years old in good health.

This CDR3 reads CATSEPRTDTQYF. Written as DNA, the CDR3 is TGTGCCACCAGTGAACCCCGCACAGATACGCAGTATTTT. The chain recombines TRBV24-1 with TRBJ2-3; D not resolved. The CDR3 is made up of 13 amino acids. Deletions cut 4 bases from V and 1 base from J, with 5 bases between. Germline CDR1 is KGHDR and CDR2 is SFDVKD.

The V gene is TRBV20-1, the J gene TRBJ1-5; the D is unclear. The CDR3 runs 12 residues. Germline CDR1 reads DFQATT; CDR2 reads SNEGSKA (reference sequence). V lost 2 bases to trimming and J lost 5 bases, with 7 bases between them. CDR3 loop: CSARQTDQPQHF. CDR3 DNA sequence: TGCAGTGCTAGACAGACTGATCAGCCCCAGCATTTT.